The next 2 T cell receptor beta chains were all read from a single sample in a study of identical twins. Via MiXCR, TCRdb re-called the 5' RACE reads, giving one row per CDR3 protein. In the table there are fewer than 250,000 distinct CDR3 sequences, around 15% of which are singletons. The same specimen was also included in a second study, on T cells expressing NK-cell markers.

The source material was CD8+ T cells sorted from blood. These receptor sequences come from a young woman in good health.

This chain uses TRBV7-9 with TRBJ1-1; no definite D call. Trimming left V 1 base short and J 3 bases short, with 6 bases between. This CDR3 is 13 amino acids long. Germline CDR1 reads SEHNR; CDR2 reads FQNEAQ (reference sequence). The CDR3 is CASSLVSDTEAFF. The CDR3 DNA reads TGTGCCAGCAGCTTAGTGAGTGACACTGAAGCTTTCTTT.

This clonotype was counted a few times. This chain connects TRBV9 to TRBJ1-3; D is uncertain. Trimming shortened V by 0 bases and J by 0 bases, and 10 bases separated the two germline ends. The germline gives CDR1 SGDLS, CDR2 YYNGEE. The CDR3 runs to 16 residues. CDR3 nucleotide sequence: TGTGCCAGCAGCGTAGGAGAGTTAACCTCTGGAAACACCATATATTTT. Its protein is CASSVGELTSGNTIYF.